This paragraph reports one TCR beta chain. The antigen is undetermined. Clones were read by immunoSEQ multiplex PCR, and TCRdb kept only the in-frame ones, dropping some. The sample shows millions of clones, approximately 95% of them seen only once. This entry is derived from a study of shared clonotypes between healthy human individuals. Regarding the study as a whole: Clonotypes that were shared across four donors made up about 5.1% of naive CD4 clonotypes.

Germline CDR1 reads MDHEN; CDR2 reads SYDVKM. CDR3 size: 12 residues. V was trimmed by 5 bases and J by 9 bases, leaving 14 bases between them. Sequencing was performed on naive CD4+ T cells from PBMCs. Subset noted: CD45RA+ positively selected. The sequence came from a young man in good health. Some clones in this sample may be carry-over from other donors' samples. The rearrangement joins TRBV28 to TRBJ2-7, with D uncertain. The CDR3 DNA follows: TGTGCCAGCAGTCACGATGGGCCCCGGCAGTACTTC. This encodes CASSHDGPRQYF. Based on the CDR3 plus reference TRBV28 and TRBJ2-7, the full variable domain is DVKVTQSSRYLVKRTGEKVFLECVQDMDHENMFWYRQDPGLGLRLIYFSYDVKMKEKGDIPEGYSVSREKKERFSLILESASTNQTSMYLCASSHDGPRQYFGPGTRLTVT.